This entry is about one T cell receptor (beta chain). The CDR3 is made up of 13 amino acids. V shed 1 base, J shed 4 bases, and the junction held 1 base outside the gene matches. From germline, CDR1 is SGDLS and CDR2 YYNGEE. In the study's own analysis: Researchers report that nucleated cell counts were estimated from reference gene primer amplification. The method was immunoSEQ multiplex PCR; TCRdb's version includes in-frame clones alone and lacks a portion of them. V, J and clone size are those of that table, while D and trimming were read from the DNA. The repertoire holds approximately 94,000 clones, 70% to 90% seen once, with 13% in the top ten. This record comes from a study of blood T cell repertoires in COVID-19.

Sequenced sample: peripheral blood. This clonotype was obtained from a middle-aged man with active or convalescent COVID-19. The chain recombines TRBV9 with TRBJ2-7; 8 nucleotides match TRBD1. This CDR3 is CASSVRQGYEQYF. The CDR3 DNA sequence: TGTGCCAGCAGCGTACGACAGGGGTACGAGCAGTACTTC.